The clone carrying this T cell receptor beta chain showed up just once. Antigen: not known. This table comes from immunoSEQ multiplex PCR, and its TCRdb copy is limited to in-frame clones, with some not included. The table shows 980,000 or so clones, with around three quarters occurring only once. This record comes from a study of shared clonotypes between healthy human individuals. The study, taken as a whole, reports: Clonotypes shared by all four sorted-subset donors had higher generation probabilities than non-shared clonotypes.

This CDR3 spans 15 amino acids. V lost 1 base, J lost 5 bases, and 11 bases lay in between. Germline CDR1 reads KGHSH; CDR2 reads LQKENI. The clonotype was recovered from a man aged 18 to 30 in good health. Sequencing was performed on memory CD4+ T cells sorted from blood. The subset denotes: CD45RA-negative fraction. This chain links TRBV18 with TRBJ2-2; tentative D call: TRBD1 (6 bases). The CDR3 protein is CASSPLQGPTGELFF. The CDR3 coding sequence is TGTGCCAGCTCACCACTACAGGGACCGACCGGGGAGCTGTTTTTT.